This T cell receptor (beta chain) came from a study of Ad26.COV2.S vaccination and SARS-CoV-2 variants. Whole-study results and caveats: Placebo recipients trailed vaccine recipients in spike-specific TCR breadth.

Germline V gene lookup returns CDR1 KGHDR and CDR2 SFDVKD. Trimming took 3 bases from V and 4 from J, leaving 2 bases between them. The CDR3 runs to 12 residues. The repertoire was sequenced with immunoSEQ multiplex PCR; TCRdb's copy has only in-frame clones and lacks some. The sample yields under 600,000 clones, approximately 90% seen once. The treatment is: about 20 received Ad26.COV2.S at low or high dose, single or two shots; several received placebo; per-sample allocation not given. All samples were drawn on day 63, counting from the first vaccine or placebo injection. With respect to this clone: Its antigen remains unidentified. The same CDR3 also results from other DNA sequences found in this sample.

The sample was peripheral blood, taken in a trial of Ad26.COV2.S vaccine versus placebo. This chain connects TRBV24-1 to TRBJ2-2, with D uncertain. The TCR sequence derives from a person between 18 and 59 years old who received the Ad26.COV2.S COVID-19 vaccine or a placebo. This CDR3 reads CATSDLTGELFF. In nucleotides, the CDR3 is TGTGCCACCAGTGATCTCACCGGGGAGCTGTTTTTT.